This T cell receptor (beta chain) was retrieved from a study of cytomegalovirus exposure and HLA in healthy donors. PCR employed 60 Vbeta and 13 Jbeta primers. Profiled with immunoSEQ multiplex PCR; TCRdb holds only in-frame clones, not every one. The table lists 150,000 to 200,000 clones. The CDR3 has 14 residues. The ends were cut back, 4 bases at V and 4 bases at J, with 11 bases in the middle. CDR1 is LNHNV and CDR2 is YYDKDF in the germline V gene (reference sequence). The sequence was obtained from a man aged 30 to 45 in good health and CMV-seronegative. Specimen: PBMCs. The J gene is TRBJ2-1, the V gene TRBV15; D may be TRBD2 (6 bases). CDR3 sequence (DNA): TGTGCCACCAGCAAAGTTAGCGGATACAATGAGCAGTTCTTC. Amino acids: CATSKVSGYNEQFF.